This T cell receptor (beta chain) was obtained from a study of cytomegalovirus exposure and HLA in healthy donors. The primer mix had 60 Vbeta and 13 Jbeta primers. Sequencing was performed with immunoSEQ multiplex PCR; in TCRdb, only in-frame clones are kept and a portion is missing. The data show tens of thousands of clones, roughly 80% seen once. CDR3 length: 14 residues. The germline V gene has CDR1 SGHDN and CDR2 FVKESK. V gave up 4 bases and J gave up 2 bases, with 9 bases separating them. The sample taken for sequencing was PBMCs. This chain links TRBV14 with TRBJ2-1, with D tentatively TRBD2 (5 bases). The receptor was isolated from a woman between 18 and 29 years old in good health and CMV-seropositive. The CDR3: CASSRTSTYNEQFF. Here the CDR3 DNA reads TGTGCCAGCAGCCGAACTAGTACCTACAATGAGCAGTTCTTC. The full variable domain, its missing parts supplied by reference TRBV14 and TRBJ2-1, is EAGVTQFPSHSVIEKGQTVTLRCDPISGHDNLYWYRRVMGKEIKFLLHFVKESKQDESGMPNNRFLAERTGGTYSTLKVQPAELEDSGVYFCASSRTSTYNEQFFGPGTRLTVL.